Detailed here is one T cell receptor (beta chain). This sample stems from a study of blood T cell repertoires in COVID-19. In the authors' methods: Amplification of reference gene primers was used by the study to estimate nucleated cell counts. The assay was immunoSEQ multiplex PCR, and TCRdb's table has in-frame clones only and misses some. The V and J calls and clone size were taken over from that table, and D and trimming were inferred from the DNA. The sample consists of approximately 170,000 clones, approximately 86% of them appearing once. The CDR3 runs 15 residues. From germline, CDR1 is SGHTA and CDR2 FQGNSA. With 1 base removed from V and 2 bases from J, the gap between germline ends came to 9 bases.

Sequenced: peripheral blood. This TCR was sampled from a man between 60 and 75 years old who had recovered from COVID-19. The chain couples TRBV7-2 to TRBJ2-1, with a possible D match to TRBD1 (5 bases). The CDR3 is CASSLVGVTYNEQFF. The CDR3 coding sequence is TGTGCCAGCAGCTTAGTAGGGGTCACCTACAATGAGCAGTTCTTC.